This TCR beta chain was captured in a study of cytomegalovirus exposure and HLA in healthy donors (dated by TCRdb to 2016 to 2017). For the study in its entirety: An earlier analysis of roughly 500 of the donors reported 276 Gb of sequence data and 90 million to 120 million unique TCR beta sequences obtained from about 180 million T cells. Among the roughly 390 genotyped donors, approximately 81% belonged to the genetic ancestry cluster associated with self-reported Caucasian donors. On average, roughly 240,000 unique TCR beta nucleotide sequences were sequenced per donor among a few hundred genotyped donors of the cohort, with around 19% of those sequences being non-productive. Typing coverage differed by locus: A, B, C, DRB1 and DQB1 were typed in roughly 620-630 donors, DQA1 in about 550, DPA1 in 600 to 610, and DPB1 in 450 to 490. In addition to the first cohort of roughly 670 subjects, a separate validation cohort of some 120 different subjects was used. In an earlier analysis of roughly 540 of the donors, high-throughput TCR beta sequencing was used to judge whether each TCR beta V gene segment behaved as functional or pseudogenic. Donor age, sex, ethnicity and CMV serostatus were compiled alongside the repertoire data. To predict cytomegalovirus infection status, the study combined high-throughput TCR immunosequencing, statistical association of individual TCRs with disease status, and machine learning. The T cell repertoires of several hundred subjects were profiled by immunosequencing and related to cytomegalovirus serostatus. An early release that covered about 640 HLA-typed donors contained 300 to 350 gigabases of sequencing data and 65 million to 100 million unique TCR sequences. In a later analysis, previously published TCR beta repertoires from more than 500 donors were re-analyzed and high-resolution HLA genotyping was added so that TCR occurrence patterns could be studied. Because of strong linkage in the cohort, roughly five DR-DQ haplotypes were treated as single units for association and clustering. Both class I and class II loci were covered by HLA typing, at four-digit resolution. Genome-wide SNP genotypes for about three fifths of the roughly 700 donors were used in a later genetic analysis, which treated that subset as a discovery cohort. Rather than drawing on any new phenotypic data, the later analysis identified candidate immune exposures from TCR beta sequences and the way those sequences occurred across donors. All discovery cohort repertoires had been generated using a single sequencing platform. The aim of the study was to test whether cataloging public T cell receptors could identify signatures of past pathogen exposure. What the authors observed across the whole study: In this cohort, only TCR beta chains were sequenced, and detectable features were limited by the absence of alpha or paired-chain data. Immune exposure information for the cohort was limited to CMV serostatus. An earlier analysis of several hundred of the donors showed that most TCR beta V segments appeared in productive rearrangements either about 90% or about 30% of the time, which broadly matched IMGT annotations. The study listed approximately 150 TCR beta chains as associated with cytomegalovirus. According to a later analysis, TCR association rates differed among HLA loci, with DRB1 alleles showing the most associated TCRs and HLA-C alleles showing the fewest. Compared with the approximately 720-donor mean, donors in an Asian-associated ancestry cluster had fewer N-insertions in productive TCRs, according to a later genetic analysis. Specific HLA alleles were associated with over 15,000 TCR beta sequences at a false discovery rate of 0.05 in a later analysis. It was suggested by the authors that the approach could potentially be generalized to other disease states and immunological phenotypes. Linkage disequilibrium might explain the correlated functional status among segregating V segments, but an unknown experimental factor could not be ruled out. Because HLA typing was missing for some donors at each locus, association tests included only the typed subset. In a later analysis, HLA-associated TCR beta chains showed more clonal expansion and lower generation probabilities than non-associated chains that were equally common. Across donors, most TCR sequences were observed very rarely, whereas some public TCRs were present in many individuals. A few of the identified cytomegalovirus-associated TCR beta chains were confirmed in vitro to be specific for cytomegalovirus antigens. A later analysis reported that several top co-occurrence clusters appeared linked to parvovirus B19, influenza, CMV and Epstein-Barr virus. Roughly uniform sequencing depth across donors was assumed in presence/absence analyses, although this assumption may not hold. Because counts were too low, about 18 rarely observed V segments, including chromosome 9 orphons, were left out of the earlier analysis of 500 to 650 of the donors. A further reported finding was that TCR beta sequences accurately predicted the HLA-A and HLA-B alleles for most subjects in the first cohort. Cytomegalovirus status was reported to be diagnosed by the classifier with high specificity and sensitivity in both the original and validation cohorts. A group of highly shared sequence variants was considered likely to be a technical artifact of the sequencing pipeline. Some IMGT-functional V segments, including TRBV6-2 and TRBV6-3, could not be distinguished by the 87-base-pair reads and were therefore excluded. A later analysis found that most CMV-associated TCR beta chains appeared HLA-restricted, with HLA associations seemingly driven largely by CMV exposure. Strong co-occurrence of HLA alleles, especially DR and DQ, made assigning TCR associations to individual alleles difficult. An association between a missense DCLRE1C variant and V-gene and J-gene trimming of TCR beta chains was found in a later genetic analysis and replicated in an independent cohort.

Library construction relied on the immunoSEQ multiplex PCR assay. For the multiplex PCR, a mixture combining 60 forward primers for TCR Vbeta segments and 13 reverse primers for TCR Jbeta segments was used. The CDR3 region of rearranged TCR beta genes was amplified from genomic DNA with a multiplex PCR assay. The Illumina HiSeq System was used to sequence the amplified TCR beta libraries as 87-base-pair reads. The published analysis was carried out like this. In a later analysis, around 80 million unique TCR beta chains were counted across the 666 repertoires, and around 11 million of these chains were shared by at least two donors. A nearest-neighbor algorithm error-corrected the raw reads and collapsed the reads into unique sequences, merging closely related sequences to remove PCR and sequencing errors. Alignment of CDR3 sequences to IMGT reference sequences was used to assign V, D and J gene segments. For a sequence to be retained, a match of at least six nucleotides was required to both a V gene segment and a J gene segment. A rearrangement counted as productive if the CDR3 had no stop codons and remained in frame with V and J, and every other rearrangement counted as non-productive. CDR3 was defined by IMGT convention, running from the second conserved V-encoded cysteine to the conserved J-encoded phenylalanine. The earlier analysis of some 600 of the donors excluded sequences that lacked an unambiguous match to a single V gene segment. In an earlier analysis of several hundred of the donors, V segments were called functional above 56.7% productive rearrangements and were called segregating when the between-donor standard deviation exceeded 5%. A statistical classification framework was built for diagnosing cytomegalovirus status from the catalog of TCR beta chain sequences. A later analysis assigned V and J genes by comparing TCR nucleotide sequences with IMGT/GENE-DB human TR gene sequences. In a later analysis, CDR3 sequences and most-parsimonious VDJ recombination scenarios were assigned using the TCRdist pipeline. In a later analysis, each TCR beta chain was defined by its CDR3 amino acid sequence together with its V-gene family, and reads lacking a unique V-gene family were excluded. To address suspected cross-contamination and a sequencing artifact, a later analysis removed approximately 600 highly shared, low-generation-probability nucleotide sequences. In a later analysis, a clonal expansion index for each public chain was calculated from normalized within-repertoire ranks of inferred template counts. In a later analysis, generation probabilities were computed using a VDJ recombination model fitted to out-of-frame rearrangements, and the results were checked against IGoR. In a later analysis, hypergeometric tests were used to score TCR-TCR, TCR-HLA and TCR-CMV co-occurrence, with a repertoire-size bias correction applied to TCR pairs. False discovery rates were estimated in a later analysis by permuting HLA or CMV assignments 20 times. In a later analysis, co-occurring TCRs were grouped using DBSCAN, and TCRdist sequence similarity was added for clustering within HLA-allele-positive subsets. For co-occurrence clustering, repertoires with fewer than 30,000 or more than 120,000 public chains were excluded, along with five or six repertoires with anomalous nucleotide sharing. TCRdb took this table from immuneACCESS and kept in-frame rearrangements with V and J called. Such tables lack part of the clones; where checked against another copy, unresolved V genes explain under half of the gap, and the rest is unexplained. D and trimming were read from the DNA, whereas the V and J calls and clone size are those reported in that table. The sample contains about 43,000 clones, roughly 60% of them found a single time. The ten biggest clones cover roughly 9.4% of the sample.

The junction carries 9 bases between V and J, which are trimmed by 7 bases and 3 bases respectively. The germline V gene specifies MNHNS as CDR1 and SASEGT as CDR2. The CDR3 has 13 amino acids, counting the end cysteine and phenylalanine. Only the CDR3 DNA is retained, 39 bases long and in frame from the first base. Notes on this clone: There is no known antigen for this receptor. No much larger clone exists at a distance of one base, and base qualities are not known.

In total, around 600 healthy bone marrow donors made up the cohort. Cohort members were all nominally healthy when sampled, although unrecorded immune exposures were likely present. CMV serostatus was recorded as positive for about 300 and negative for about 50% of the 666 cohort members, whereas no CMV serostatus was recorded for the donor in question. Each donor provided a peripheral blood sample, and peripheral blood mononuclear cells were used for TCR beta sequencing. Genomic DNA extraction from the blood cell samples was performed with the Qiagen DNeasy Blood Extraction Kit. The rearranged segments are TRBV6-1 and TRBJ2-2; the D segment cannot be called with confidence. This receptor was taken from a human donor in good health. Sample: PBMCs. The CDR3 protein: CASINRDTGELFF. The nucleotides are TGTGCCAGCATCAACAGAGACACCGGGGAGCTGTTTTTT.